This TCR beta chain was observed in a study of blood T cells in healthy people across ages (dated by TCRdb to between 2015 and 2017). For the study in its entirety: In model experiments, template switching captured about one uniquely barcoded TCR beta cDNA molecule for every two T cells. Four age groups were formed from the donors: young (average approximately 17 years), middle-aged (approximately 40), aged (roughly 58) and long-lived (about 75). Using the same blood draw, the study looked at two additional independent replicas of 1 million unique cDNA reads for two donors, one aged 18 to 30 and the other aged 80 or older. Using deep sequencing normalized with unique cDNA molecular identifiers, the study measured how TCR beta repertoire diversity changes with age.

The library was made by 5' RACE. The listed sequencing device is Illumina HiSeq 2500. The second PCR ran for roughly 7 to 11 cycles and used a J-beta primer mix along with a sample-barcoded 5' primer. Each TCR beta cDNA molecule received a unique molecular identifier from a template-switch 5' adaptor carrying 12 random nucleotides. Each sample yielded at least 2.5 million CDR3-containing paired-end reads. The Mint cDNA synthesis kit, primed by a TRBC-specific oligonucleotide, was used to synthesize first-strand cDNA from all RNA. Following uracil-DNA glycosylase treatment, all cDNA underwent a first 18-cycle PCR with the universal primers M1SS and BC2_uni_R. As for the authors' bioinformatics: For normalization, 1 million high-quality reads were randomly selected from each sample, with every read carrying a distinct molecular identifier. Instead of being binned into consensus sequences, reads with shared molecular identifiers were discarded. MiTCR, run with a Q25 quality threshold and the strictest error-elimination algorithm, handled CDR3 identification, clonotype clustering and error correction. A nonparametric unseen species model with Euler transformation was used to estimate lower-bound total TCR beta diversity. TCRdb trimmed the raw reads at Q25, called clones with MiXCR and kept productive beta chains. Rows matching on CDR3 protein sequence are summarized as one entry with the most common DNA and genes. For this entry, the V and J calls and clone size follow TCRdb and not the study's own pipeline. This sample gives some 800,000 distinct CDR3 sequences in total; around a quarter of them show up just once. Clones ranked in the top ten supply around 3.6% of the sample.

The donors were around 39 Caucasian individuals from Russia, aged roughly 6 to 100 years, who were systemically healthy. Each donor gave roughly 11 milliliters of peripheral blood, drawn into EDTA-treated Vacutainer tubes. Ficoll-Paque density-gradient centrifugation was used to isolate PBMCs, with at least 7 million per sample. Total RNA was extracted from PBMCs with Trizol reagent, with at least 5.5 micrograms obtained per sample. For every donor, an aliquot of PBMCs went through flow cytometry to measure the percentages of naive CD45RAhigh/CD27high T cells. Reading the germline V gene gives CDR1 SGHRS and CDR2 YFSETQ. V is cut by 4 bases and J by 0 bases, and the space between the germline ends is 17 bases. The CDR3 runs 17 amino acids, cysteine and phenylalanine included. Only the CDR3 DNA stays, 51 bases, in frame from base 1. Beyond this particular receptor, the publication reports: Estimates of total diversity based on one million sequenced T cells were considered lower bounds and underestimates. The long-lived group showed more naive CD4+ T cells, fewer expanded clones and increased TCR diversity than the aged group, suggesting age selection. The CMV infection status of donors was not known, potentially confounding age-related changes in expanded clonotypes. Observed TCR beta diversity correlated strongly with the percentage of naive T cells measured by flow cytometry. As age increased, observed TCR beta diversity per million T cells dropped in a roughly linear way, and a significant reduction was already evident by age 40. Bulk unsorted PBMC profiling prevented conclusive comparison of naive and antigen-experienced compartments.

On this clonotype itself: Its antigen has not been determined. Nothing much larger sits one base from this clone, and base qualities are not available.

The sample was also linked to a second study, of T cells of mothers and their children. Drawing on the second study: Nine systemically healthy Caucasian individuals served as donors, namely three mothers together with their six children. cDNA synthesis consumed the entire amount of extracted RNA, loaded at around 1.5 ug RNA in each 15 ul reaction. In the second PCR, the M1S primer introduced both the sample barcodes and 2-4 random nucleotides. Each mother yielded over 9 million TCR beta CDR3 reads and each child 3 million or so reads. TCR recombination output is similarly shaped by thymic selection in related and unrelated pairs, with a minor effect exerted by inherited differences. Related mother-child pairs always showed normalized repertoire overlap that was slightly higher than in unrelated mother-child pairs, though the difference was never significant. No persistent microchimeric T cell clones were detected, at a sensitivity of about 100 clones per million clonotypes. Deep NGS was used in the study to compare the TCR beta repertoires of mothers and children and to look for features that separate related mother-child pairs from unrelated individuals. The mean age was about 37 +/- 4 years for the mothers and roughly 10 +/- 4 years for the children. After adapters were ligated using NEBNext reagents, the libraries underwent 100+100 nt paired-end sequencing on an Illumina HiSeq 2000. To prevent cross-contamination, the mother and child libraries were prepared a month apart and were sequenced in separate runs. Each donor had between roughly 450,000 and 2,100,000 distinct TCR beta clonotypes identified. Naive TCR beta clonotypes were estimated from low-frequency clonotypes matched to each donor's FACS-determined naive share, without sorting.

The receptor's source is a boy between 10 and 17 years old in good health. Recombination connected TRBV5-1 to TRBJ1-3; a tentative D call is TRBD1 (6 bases match). Specimen: blood. The CDR3 in this case is CASSRADSIGSGNTIYF. The DNA is as follows: TGCGCCAGCAGCAGGGCGGACAGTATTGGCTCTGGAAACACCATATATTTT. Supplemented by the reference TRBV5-1 and TRBJ1-3 proteins around the CDR3, the complete variable domain is KAGVTQTPRYLIKTRGQQVTLSCSPISGHRSVSWYQQTPGQGLQFLFEYFSETQRNKGNFPGRFSGRQFSNSRSEMNVSTLELGDSALYLCASSRADSIGSGNTIYFGEGSWLTVV.